Below are 12 T cell receptor beta chains sequenced from a single sample in a study of cytomegalovirus exposure and HLA in healthy donors. A multiplex PCR was run with 60 Vbeta primers and 13 Jbeta primers. Here immunoSEQ multiplex PCR was the method, and the copy in TCRdb shows in-frame clones only, minus some. Of approximately 300,000 clones in the sample, about 80% were seen once. The specimen was PBMCs. The receptor set was obtained from a girl aged 2-15 years in good health and CMV-seronegative.

This clone occurred a few times. CDR3 protein: CASSEGAGELFF. The CDR3 DNA reads as TGTGCCAGCAGCGAGGGGGCCGGGGAGCTGTTTTTT. The J gene is TRBJ2-2, the V gene TRBV6-1; D perhaps matches TRBD1 (6 bases). The CDR3 sequence is 12 residues long. V was pared by 6 bases and J by 6 bases, with 8 bases between. The germline V gene has CDR1 MNHNS and CDR2 SASEGT.

The genes are TRBV4-1 and TRBJ1-5; 10 nucleotides agree with TRBD1. The ends lost 3 bases at V and 5 bases at J; junction bases unmatched: 4. The V gene's germline CDR1 is MGHRA and CDR2 YSYEKL. The CDR3 loop spans 15 amino acids. CDR3 sequence reads: CASSQRQGAYQPQHF. CDR3 bases: TGCGCCAGCAGCCAGAGACAGGGGGCATATCAGCCCCAGCATTTT.

The sample holds a few counts of this clone. This chain joins TRBV28 and TRBJ2-7; weak D call: TRBD2 (6 bases). Per germline, CDR1 MDHEN and CDR2 SYDVKM. The CDR3 is 14 amino acids. The V gene lost 3 bases and the J gene lost 6 bases, with 15 bases spanning the gap. Here the CDR3 reads CASSFGGRKGEQYF. DNA for the CDR3: TGTGCCAGCAGTTTTGGGGGGAGGAAAGGCGAGCAGTACTTC.

The chain joins TRBV2 to TRBJ1-2, with 7 nucleotides matching TRBD1. The CDR3 runs to 14 residues. V lost 4 bases and J lost 4; bases outside the gene matches: 6. Germline CDR1 reads SNHLY; CDR2 reads FYNNEI. In DNA, the CDR3 is TGTGCCAGCAGTGTAACAGGGGTTAGCTATGGCTACACCTTC. It specifies CASSVTGVSYGYTF.

This chain links TRBV30 with TRBJ1-2, with D possibly matching TRBD1 (5 bases). The CDR3 totals 18 residues. Looked up from germline, CDR1 is GTSNPN and CDR2 is SVGIG (reference sequence). Trimming removed 6 bases from V and 4 bases from J, with 30 bases in between. The CDR3 is CACPLDRPWPKEPYGYTF. CDR3 DNA: TGTGCCTGCCCTCTCGACAGACCCTGGCCAAAGGAACCCTATGGCTACACCTTC.

The V and J genes are TRBV18 and TRBJ2-3; D remains ambiguous. The V gene lost 2 bases and the J gene lost 2 bases, with 11 bases spanning the gap. Per germline, CDR1 KGHSH and CDR2 LQKENI. CDR3 length: 15 amino acids. The CDR3 reads CASSPGQKNTDTQYF. The CDR3 DNA reads as TGTGCCAGCTCACCAGGCCAGAAAAACACAGATACGCAGTATTTT.

The V gene is TRBV5-1, the J gene TRBJ1-2; no definite D call. Trimming stripped 4 bases from V and 4 bases from J, with 14 bases between. Germline V lookup: CDR1 SGHRS, CDR2 YFSETQ. The CDR3 runs 14 residues. CDR3 amino acids: CASSRTAMTYGYTF. The CDR3 nucleotides read TGCGCCAGCAGCCGGACTGCCATGACCTATGGCTACACCTTC.

The rearrangement uses TRBV14 and TRBJ2-3; 11 bases fit TRBD2. The ends lost 0 bases at V and 2 bases at J; junction bases unmatched: 10. The length of the CDR3 is 19 residues. Germline V gives CDR1 SGHDN, CDR2 FVKESK. CDR3 sequence reads: CASSQDSVLAGANTDTQYF. Here the CDR3 DNA reads TGTGCCAGCAGCCAAGACTCTGTACTAGCGGGGGCGAACACAGATACGCAGTATTTT.

The rearrangement links TRBV5-1 to TRBJ2-3; TRBD1 might be the D (6 bases). CDR3 length: 14 amino acids. V was shortened by 4 bases and J by 3 bases, with 12 bases between the two germline ends. Per germline, CDR1 SGHRS and CDR2 YFSETQ. The CDR3: CASSLNQGTDTQYF. CDR3 DNA: TGCGCCAGCAGCCTAAATCAGGGGACAGATACGCAGTATTTT. Together with reference TRBV5-1 and TRBJ2-3, the CDR3 gives the full variable domain: KAGVTQTPRYLIKTRGQQVTLSCSPISGHRSVSWYQQTPGQGLQFLFEYFSETQRNKGNFPGRFSGRQFSNSRSEMNVSTLELGDSALYLCASSLNQGTDTQYFGPGTRLTVL.

The chain joins TRBV2 to TRBJ2-3, with D unclear. Looked up from germline, CDR1 is SNHLY and CDR2 is FYNNEI. CDR3 length: 12 residues. V shed 3 bases and J shed 11 bases, with 12 bases lying between them. CDR3 DNA: TGTGCCAGCAGTGATAGCCCGGAGAGGCAGTATTTT. Translation: CASSDSPERQYF.

The V gene is TRBV27, the J gene TRBJ1-3; D is ambiguous. The CDR3 covers 15 residues. Trimming took 0 bases from V and 2 from J, leaving 8 bases between them. From germline, CDR1 is MNHEY and CDR2 SMNVEV (reference sequence). CDR3 protein: CASSLSPRAGNTIYF. The CDR3 DNA follows: TGTGCCAGCAGTTTATCCCCCCGGGCTGGAAACACCATATATTTT.

The chain links TRBV5-1 to TRBJ2-5; 10 positions match TRBD2. V shed 4 bases, J shed 2 bases, and the junction held 8 bases outside the gene matches. The CDR3 extends over 16 amino acids. Germline CDR1 SGHRS, CDR2 YFSETQ. The chain's CDR3 is CASSPRVAGGQETQYF. In DNA form, the CDR3 reads TGCGCCAGCAGCCCCCGGGTAGCGGGGGGACAAGAGACCCAGTACTTC.